The subject of this entry is one TCR beta chain. The entry originates in a study of monozygotic twins with inflammatory bowel disease. TCRdb reprocessed the 5' RACE reads, keeping one entry per CDR3 protein, no DNA. This sample's clone table lists about 160,000 distinct CDR3 sequences. The CDR3 totals 13 residues. CDR1 and CDR2 from the germline V gene are PRHDT and FYEKMQ (reference sequence). This receptor was identified in a human donor with ulcerative colitis or Crohn's disease, or a healthy co-twin of an affected twin (not recorded which). The sequenced material came from blood. The chain uses TRBV13 and TRBJ1-3; TCRdb selects TRBD1, and the lack of DNA leaves this call unchecked. CDR3 residues: CASSPRARGSIYF. The full variable domain, with the rest looked up from reference TRBV13 and TRBJ1-3, is AAGVIQSPRHLIKEKRETATLKCYPIPRHDTVYWYQQGPGQDPQFLISFYEKMQSDKGSIPDRFSAQQFSDYHSELNMSSLELGDSALYFCASSPRARGSIYFGEGSWLTVV.